The 18 T cell receptor beta chains given below trace back to one sample, sequenced in a study of T-cell memory formation after mild COVID-19. Via MiXCR, TCRdb re-called the 5' RACE reads, giving one row per CDR3 protein. The data contain 450,000 to 650,000 distinct CDR3 sequences, about a sixth of them seen just once; the ten biggest clones take up 12%. Sample: PBMCs or a T cell subset sorted from them (not recorded which). The source of these receptors is an adult woman who had mild COVID-19 (a few samples of this study predate the infection). Cell type and time point are not known.

V gene TRBV27 combines with J gene TRBJ2-7, with D tentatively TRBD2 (7 bases). CDR1 MNHEY and CDR2 SMNVEV come from the germline V gene (reference sequence). V was trimmed by 3 bases and J by 13 bases, leaving 16 bases between them. The CDR3 totals 12 residues. CDR3 sequence (DNA): TGTGCCAGCAGTTTGGGAGGGGGAGATAAATACTTC. Encoded protein: CASSLGGGDKYF.

This clonotype came up a few times. The genes are TRBV30 and TRBJ2-6; D unresolved. The CDR3 totals 12 residues. In germline, CDR1 is GTSNPN, CDR2 SVGIG (reference sequence). V lost 7 bases and J 4 bases, leaving 8 bases between the germline ends. The CDR3 nucleotides are TGTGCCTCCGACTCGGGGGCCAACGTCCTGACTTTC. Residues: CASDSGANVLTF.

A few counts support this clonotype. This rearrangement joins TRBV6-1 to TRBJ2-7; no clear D gene. Trimming cost V 2 bases and J 2 bases, with 4 bases left between them. CDR1 is MNHNS and CDR2 is SASEGT in the germline V gene. The CDR3 extends over 12 amino acids. Here the CDR3 DNA reads TGTGCCAGCAGTGAACCTCCCTACGAGCAGTACTTC. Its protein is CASSEPPYEQYF.

This clonotype was found a few times. The gene calls are TRBV12-3 or TRBV12-4 and TRBJ2-1; D perhaps matches TRBD2 (6 bases). The V end lost 8 bases, the J end lost 1 base, and 12 bases lay between the germline ends. The CDR3 runs 14 residues. In nucleotides, the CDR3 is TGTGCCAGCCTAAGAGCGGGTTCCTACAATGAGCAGTTCTTC. Encoded protein: CASLRAGSYNEQFF.

The V call is TRBV20-1, the J call TRBJ1-1; the D is unclear. V lost 0 bases and J 1 base, leaving 9 bases between the germline ends. In germline, CDR1 is DFQATT, CDR2 SNEGSKA (reference sequence). The CDR3 contains 14 residues. The CDR3, as DNA: TGCAGTGCTAGAGATTGGGAGGGGAACACTGAAGCTTTCTTT. The encoded protein is CSARDWEGNTEAFF.

This clonotype was found a few times. The chain carries TRBV5-1 and TRBJ2-1; 7 positions agree with TRBD1. V lost 4 bases, J lost 5 bases, and 15 bases stayed unmatched. Germline V lookup: CDR1 SGHRS, CDR2 YFSETQ. The CDR3 spans 17 residues. CDR3 in amino acids: CASSLGEGAAVNNEQFF. The DNA for the CDR3 is TGCGCCAGCAGCCTTGGCGAGGGGGCGGCGGTCAACAATGAGCAGTTCTTC. The variable domain in full, with the rest retrieved from reference TRBV5-1 and TRBJ2-1, is KAGVTQTPRYLIKTRGQQVTLSCSPISGHRSVSWYQQTPGQGLQFLFEYFSETQRNKGNFPGRFSGRQFSNSRSEMNVSTLELGDSALYLCASSLGEGAAVNNEQFFGPGTRLTVL.

The gene calls are TRBV11-2 and TRBJ2-3, with D unresolved. Trimming removed 5 bases at V and 1 base at J, with 10 bases between. The CDR3 contains 14 residues. The V gene's germline CDR1 is SGHAT and CDR2 FQNNGV. DNA for the CDR3: TGTGCCAGCAGCCGTATCCTGGGCACAGATACGCAGTATTTT. Amino acids: CASSRILGTDTQYF.

This clonotype was picked up many times. DNA of the CDR3: TGTGCCAGCTCACGCGGACTAGCGGGAGGCGAGCAGTACTTC. Its translation: CASSRGLAGGEQYF. The chain uses TRBV18 and TRBJ2-7; 14 bases are shared with TRBD2. V trimming: 4 bases; J trimming: 6 bases; junction bases outside the gene matches: 2. This CDR3 contains 14 residues. Germline CDR1 KGHSH, CDR2 LQKENI. Using reference TRBV18 and TRBJ2-7 for the parts outside the CDR3, the full variable domain is NAGVMQNPRHLVRRRGQEARLRCSPMKGHSHVYWYRQLPEEGLKFMVYLQKENIIDESGMPKERFSAEFPKEGPSILRIQQVVRGDSAAYFCASSRGLAGGEQYFGPGTRLTVT.

As DNA, the CDR3 is TGTGCCAGCAGCTTAGATCGGACTAGTAACGAGCAGTACTTC. Translating gives CASSLDRTSNEQYF. The chain links TRBV7-9 to TRBJ2-7; 7 nucleotides match TRBD2. With V trimmed by 1 base and J by 5 bases, 5 bases remained unmatched. Germline assignment: CDR1 SEHNR and CDR2 FQNEAQ (reference sequence). The CDR3 has 14 residues.

In its sample, this clonotype was seen a few times. The chain is built from TRBV7-9 and TRBJ1-2, with D perhaps TRBD1 (6 bases). V was cut by 5 bases and J by 4 bases, with 11 bases left in between. The V gene's germline CDR1 is SEHNR and CDR2 FQNEAQ (reference sequence). The length of the CDR3 is 13 residues. This CDR3 reads CASSLPDSYGYTF. The CDR3 coding sequence is TGTGCCAGCAGCCTACCGGACAGCTATGGCTACACCTTC.

The rearrangement joins TRBV7-9 to TRBJ1-4; the match to TRBD1 covers 7 bases. The CDR3 covers 15 residues. Germline V gene lookup returns CDR1 SEHNR and CDR2 FQNEAQ (reference sequence). V dropped 2 bases and J dropped 6; count of bases not matched to a gene: 6. The CDR3 reads CASSLSGTEDEKLFF. The CDR3 DNA reads TGTGCCAGCAGCTTATCCGGGACAGAAGATGAAAAACTGTTTTTT.

This sequence joins TRBV6-5 and TRBJ1-2; D gene ambiguous. V gave up 4 bases and J gave up 2 bases, with 14 bases separating them. This CDR3 spans 15 amino acids. The germline V gene has CDR1 MNHEY and CDR2 SVGAGI. The CDR3 loop is CASSSPNRGNYGYTF. CDR3 bases: TGTGCCAGCAGTTCTCCTAACCGGGGAAACTATGGCTACACCTTC.

This clonotype was seen only a few times. The V and J genes are TRBV7-8 and TRBJ2-4; possible D gene TRBD2, 5 bases. V was pared by 0 bases and J by 0 bases, with 18 bases between. The germline gives CDR1 SGHVS, CDR2 FQNEAQ. The length of the CDR3 is 19 residues. The CDR3 loop reads CASSLAWVRGALAKNIQYF. The CDR3 region has the DNA TGTGCCAGCAGCTTAGCGTGGGTTCGGGGAGCTCTAGCCAAAAACATTCAGTACTTC. Together with reference TRBV7-8 and TRBJ2-4, the CDR3 gives the full variable domain: GAGVSQSPRYKVAKRGQDVALRCDPISGHVSLFWYQQALGQGPEFLTYFQNEAQLDKSGLPSDRFFAERPEGSVSTLKIQRTQQEDSAVYLCASSLAWVRGALAKNIQYFGAGTRLSVL.

CDR3 bases: TGTGCCAGCAACCACACCCTGGGCCGCAGGCTCAATGAGCAGTTCTTC. It specifies CASNHTLGRRLNEQFF. The chain combines TRBV3-2 with TRBJ2-1; the listed D gene, TRBD1, was not tested against the DNA. TRBV3-2 is labeled a pseudogene. The CDR3 loop spans 16 amino acids.

This clonotype was detected a few times. At one end the junction does not follow the germline gene, possibly because of a read error. For the CDR3, the DNA is TGCAGCGCTAGAGAGGGCAGGTCTGAAGCTTTCTTT. It specifies CSAREGRSEAFF. V and J are TRBV20-1 and TRBJ1-1; D unclear. Per germline, CDR1 DFQATT and CDR2 SNEGSKA (reference sequence). This CDR3 has 12 amino acids.

The V call is TRBV6-8, the J call TRBJ1-4; D may be TRBD1 (5 bases). This CDR3 contains 18 residues. Trimming removed 2 bases from V and 2 bases from J, with 18 bases in between. Germline V gene sequence: CDR1 MNHGY, CDR2 SAAAGT. In nucleotides, the CDR3 is TGTGCCAGCAGTTACACGGGACCGTGCAAGGCCACTAATGAAAAACTGTTTTTT. Its protein is CASSYTGPCKATNEKLFF.

This clonotype was seen a handful of times. The rearrangement uses TRBV30 and TRBJ1-1; D is ambiguous. The CDR3 has 14 amino acids. Germline assignment: CDR1 GTSNPN and CDR2 SVGIG (reference sequence). Between the trimmed V and J ends, which lost 1 base and 3 bases, there was a span of 12 bases. The CDR3 DNA follows: TGTGCCTGGAGTGGAGTTAGGAGGGACACTGAAGCTTTCTTT. Amino acids: CAWSGVRRDTEAFF. The full variable domain, with the rest looked up from reference TRBV30 and TRBJ1-1, is SQTIHQWPATLVQPVGSPLSLECTVEGTSNPNLYWYRQAAGRGLQLLFYSVGIGQISSEVPQNLSASRPQDRQFILSSKKLLLSDSGFYLCAWSGVRRDTEAFFGQGTRLTVV.

This clonotype was seen only a few times. The V gene is TRBV5-1, the J gene TRBJ2-3; 8 nucleotides match TRBD1. V was pared by 5 bases and J by 3 bases, with 14 bases of the junction left unmatched. Germline-derived CDR1 and CDR2 are SGHRS and YFSETQ. The CDR3 has 17 amino acids. CDR3 in DNA: TGCGCCAGCAGTCCCGGACAGGGCGCAATCGGGACAGATACGCAGTATTTT. The encoded protein is CASSPGQGAIGTDTQYF. Full variable domain (remainder filled in from reference TRBV5-1 and TRBJ2-3): KAGVTQTPRYLIKTRGQQVTLSCSPISGHRSVSWYQQTPGQGLQFLFEYFSETQRNKGNFPGRFSGRQFSNSRSEMNVSTLELGDSALYLCASSPGQGAIGTDTQYFGPGTRLTVL.